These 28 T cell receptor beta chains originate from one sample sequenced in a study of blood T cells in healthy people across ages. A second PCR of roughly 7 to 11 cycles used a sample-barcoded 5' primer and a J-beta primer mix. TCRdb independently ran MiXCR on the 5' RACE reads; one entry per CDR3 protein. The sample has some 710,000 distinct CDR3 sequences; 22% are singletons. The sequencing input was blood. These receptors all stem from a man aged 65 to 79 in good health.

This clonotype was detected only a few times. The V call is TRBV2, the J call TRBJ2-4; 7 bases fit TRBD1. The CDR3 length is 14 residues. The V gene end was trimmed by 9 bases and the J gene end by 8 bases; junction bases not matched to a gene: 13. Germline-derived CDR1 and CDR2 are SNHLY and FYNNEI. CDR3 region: CARSKVTGQDIQYF. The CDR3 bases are TGTGCCAGGAGCAAGGTGACAGGGCAGGACATTCAGTACTTC.

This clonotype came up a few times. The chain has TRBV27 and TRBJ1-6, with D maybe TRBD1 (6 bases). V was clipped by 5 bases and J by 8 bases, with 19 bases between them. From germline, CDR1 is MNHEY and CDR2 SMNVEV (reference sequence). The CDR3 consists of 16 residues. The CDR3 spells CASSRGSQGRYSPLHF. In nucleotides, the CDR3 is TGTGCCAGCAGTCGGGGATCACAGGGACGTTATTCACCCCTCCACTTT.

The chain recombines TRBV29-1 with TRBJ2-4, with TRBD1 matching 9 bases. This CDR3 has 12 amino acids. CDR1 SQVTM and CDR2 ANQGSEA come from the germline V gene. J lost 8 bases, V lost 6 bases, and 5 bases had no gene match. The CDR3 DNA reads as TGCAGCGTCCCGACAGGGGGAGACATTCAGTACTTC. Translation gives CSVPTGGDIQYF.

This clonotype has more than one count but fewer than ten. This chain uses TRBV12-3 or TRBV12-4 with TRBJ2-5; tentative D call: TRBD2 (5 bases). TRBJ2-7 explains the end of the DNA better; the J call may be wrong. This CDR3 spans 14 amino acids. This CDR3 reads CASSLSGSSYEQYV. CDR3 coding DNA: TGTGCCAGCAGTTTAAGTGGGAGCTCCTACGAGCAGTACGTC.

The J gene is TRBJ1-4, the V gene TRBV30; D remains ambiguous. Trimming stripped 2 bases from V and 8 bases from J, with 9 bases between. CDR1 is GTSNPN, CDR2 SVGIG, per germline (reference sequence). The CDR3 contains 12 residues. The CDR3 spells CAWSKSGEKLFF. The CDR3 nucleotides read TGTGCCTGGAGTAAATCCGGGGAAAAACTGTTTTTT.

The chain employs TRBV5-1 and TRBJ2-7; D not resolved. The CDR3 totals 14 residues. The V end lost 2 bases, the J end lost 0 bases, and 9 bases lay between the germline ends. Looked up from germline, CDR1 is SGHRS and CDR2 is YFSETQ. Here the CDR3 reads CASSLQPGSYEQYF. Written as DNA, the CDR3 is TGCGCCAGCAGCTTACAGCCAGGCTCCTACGAGCAGTACTTC.

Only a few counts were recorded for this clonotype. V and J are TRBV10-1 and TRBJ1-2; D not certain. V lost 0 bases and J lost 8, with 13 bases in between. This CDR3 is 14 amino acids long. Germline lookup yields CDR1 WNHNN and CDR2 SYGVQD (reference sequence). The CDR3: CASSESTGSRGYTF. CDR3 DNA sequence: TGCGCCAGCAGTGAGTCTACGGGGTCTCGCGGCTACACCTTC.

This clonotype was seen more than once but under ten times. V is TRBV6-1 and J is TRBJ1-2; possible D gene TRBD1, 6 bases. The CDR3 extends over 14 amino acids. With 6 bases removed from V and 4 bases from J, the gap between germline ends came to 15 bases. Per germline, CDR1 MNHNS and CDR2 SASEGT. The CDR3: CASRDRQKPYGYTF. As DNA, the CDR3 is TGTGCCAGCAGGGACAGACAGAAACCCTATGGCTACACCTTC.

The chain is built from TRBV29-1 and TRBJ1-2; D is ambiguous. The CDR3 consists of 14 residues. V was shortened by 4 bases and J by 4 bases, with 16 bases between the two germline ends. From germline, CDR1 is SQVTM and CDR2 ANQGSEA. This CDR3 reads CSVAASGFGYGYTF. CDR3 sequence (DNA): TGCAGCGTTGCAGCATCGGGGTTTGGCTATGGCTACACCTTC.

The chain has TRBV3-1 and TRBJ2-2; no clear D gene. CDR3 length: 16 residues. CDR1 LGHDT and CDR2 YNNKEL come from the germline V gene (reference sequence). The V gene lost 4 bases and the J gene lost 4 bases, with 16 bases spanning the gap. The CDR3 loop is CASSPRQPQRTGELFF. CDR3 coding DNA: TGTGCCAGCAGCCCCCGACAACCGCAACGCACCGGGGAGCTGTTTTTT.

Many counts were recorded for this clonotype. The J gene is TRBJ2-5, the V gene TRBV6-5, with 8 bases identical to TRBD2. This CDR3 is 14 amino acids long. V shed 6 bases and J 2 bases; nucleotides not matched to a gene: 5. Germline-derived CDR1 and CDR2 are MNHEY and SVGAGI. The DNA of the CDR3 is TGTGCCAGCAGCGTCGGGGGGGTTCAAGAGACCCAGTACTTC. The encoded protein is CASSVGGVQETQYF.

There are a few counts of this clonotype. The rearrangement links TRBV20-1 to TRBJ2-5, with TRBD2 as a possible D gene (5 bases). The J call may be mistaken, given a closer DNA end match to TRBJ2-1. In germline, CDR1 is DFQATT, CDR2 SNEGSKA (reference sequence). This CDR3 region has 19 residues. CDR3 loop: CSARDLRVLGLFDRNEQFF. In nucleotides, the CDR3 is TGCAGTGCTAGAGATCTAAGGGTATTAGGACTCTTCGACCGGAATGAGCAGTTCTTC.

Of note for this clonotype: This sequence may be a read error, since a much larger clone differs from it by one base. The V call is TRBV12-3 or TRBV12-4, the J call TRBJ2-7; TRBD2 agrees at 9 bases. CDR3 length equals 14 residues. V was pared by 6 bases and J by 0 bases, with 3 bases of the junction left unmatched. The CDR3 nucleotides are TGTGCCAGCAGAACTAGCGGGCGCTCCTACGAGCAGTACTTC. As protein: CASRTSGRSYEQYF.

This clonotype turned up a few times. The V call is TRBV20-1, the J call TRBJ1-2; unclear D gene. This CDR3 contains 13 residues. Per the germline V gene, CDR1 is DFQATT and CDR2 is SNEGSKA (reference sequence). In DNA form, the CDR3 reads TGCAGCGTCCGAAGGGCGTTTGGGCAAGGCTACACCTTC. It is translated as CSVRRAFGQGYTF.

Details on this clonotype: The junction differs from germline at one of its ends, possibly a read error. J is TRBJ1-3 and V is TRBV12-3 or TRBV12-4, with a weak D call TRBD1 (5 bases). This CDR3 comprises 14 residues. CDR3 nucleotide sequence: TGTGCCAGCAGACAGACAGTCTCTGGAAGCACCATATATTTT. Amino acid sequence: CASRQTVSGSTIYF.

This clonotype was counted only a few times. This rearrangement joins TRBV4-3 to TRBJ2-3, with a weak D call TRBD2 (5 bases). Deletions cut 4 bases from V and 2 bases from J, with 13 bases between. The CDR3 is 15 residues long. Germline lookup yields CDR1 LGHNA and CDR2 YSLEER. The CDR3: CASSPQSGYTDTQYF. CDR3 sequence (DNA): TGCGCCAGCAGCCCCCAGAGCGGATACACAGATACGCAGTATTTT.

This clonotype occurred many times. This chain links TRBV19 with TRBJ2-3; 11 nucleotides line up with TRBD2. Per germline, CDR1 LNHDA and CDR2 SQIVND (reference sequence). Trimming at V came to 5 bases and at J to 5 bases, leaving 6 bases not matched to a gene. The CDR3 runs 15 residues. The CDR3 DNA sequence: TGTGCCAGTAGTTTGGGACTAGCGGCGGGAGATACGCAGTATTTT. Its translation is CASSLGLAAGDTQYF. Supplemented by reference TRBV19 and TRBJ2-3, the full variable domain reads DGGITQSPKYLFRKEGQNVTLSCEQNLNHDAMYWYRQDPGQGLRLIYYSQIVNDFQKGDIAEGYSVSREKKESFPLTVTSAQKNPTAFYLCASSLGLAAGDTQYFGPGTRLTVL.

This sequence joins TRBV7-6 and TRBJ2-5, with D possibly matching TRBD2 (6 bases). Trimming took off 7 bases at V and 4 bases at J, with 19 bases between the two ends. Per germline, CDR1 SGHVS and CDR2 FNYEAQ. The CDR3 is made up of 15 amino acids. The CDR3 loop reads CASTPRGSSGETQYF. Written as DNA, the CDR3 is TGTGCCAGCACCCCGCGGGGTAGCTCAGGAGAGACCCAGTACTTC.

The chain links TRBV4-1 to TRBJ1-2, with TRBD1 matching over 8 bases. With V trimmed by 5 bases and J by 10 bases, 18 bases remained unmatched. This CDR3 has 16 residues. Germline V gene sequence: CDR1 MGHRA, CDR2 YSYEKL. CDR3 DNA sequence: TGCGCCAGCAGCGCCCATGGGGGTCAGGGGGCGCTTATCTACACCTTC. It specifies CASSAHGGQGALIYTF.

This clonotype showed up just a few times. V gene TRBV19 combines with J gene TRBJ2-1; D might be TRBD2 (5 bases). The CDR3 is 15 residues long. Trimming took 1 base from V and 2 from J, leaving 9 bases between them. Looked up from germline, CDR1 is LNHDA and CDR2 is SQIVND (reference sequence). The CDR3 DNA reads TGTGCCAGTAGTATAGGTCGGGGTACCTACAATGAGCAGTTCTTC. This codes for CASSIGRGTYNEQFF.

The CDR3 here is CASSDPPLGDEQFF. The CDR3 coding sequence is TGTGCCAGCAGTGACCCCCCTCTAGGCGATGAGCAGTTCTTC. This chain links TRBV6-6 with TRBJ2-1; D not certain. Trimming stripped 5 bases from V and 8 bases from J, with 16 bases between. Germline lookup yields CDR1 MNHNY and CDR2 SVGAGI (reference sequence). The CDR3 is 14 amino acids.

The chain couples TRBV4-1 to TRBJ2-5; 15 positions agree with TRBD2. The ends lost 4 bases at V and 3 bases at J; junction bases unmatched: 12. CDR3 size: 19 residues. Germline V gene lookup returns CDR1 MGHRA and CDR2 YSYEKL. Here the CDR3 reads CASSPDRGLAGGPKETQYF. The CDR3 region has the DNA TGCGCCAGCAGCCCAGACAGAGGACTAGCGGGAGGGCCTAAAGAGACCCAGTACTTC.

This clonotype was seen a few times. CDR3 sequence: CASRGLADSTDTQYF. CDR3 DNA sequence: TGTGCCAGTAGGGGACTAGCGGATAGCACAGATACGCAGTATTTT. This chain uses TRBV19 with TRBJ2-3; 11 positions agree with TRBD2. CDR1 is LNHDA, CDR2 SQIVND, per germline (reference sequence). This CDR3 spans 15 amino acids. The trim removed 6 bases at V and 0 bases at J, leaving 2 bases unmatched. The full variable domain, rest sourced from reference TRBV19 and TRBJ2-3, is DGGITQSPKYLFRKEGQNVTLSCEQNLNHDAMYWYRQDPGQGLRLIYYSQIVNDFQKGDIAEGYSVSREKKESFPLTVTSAQKNPTAFYLCASRGLADSTDTQYFGPGTRLTVL.

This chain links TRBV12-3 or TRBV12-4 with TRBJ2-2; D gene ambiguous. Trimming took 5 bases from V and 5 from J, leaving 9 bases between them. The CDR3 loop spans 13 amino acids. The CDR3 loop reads CASSHEVTGELFF. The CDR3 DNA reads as TGTGCCAGCAGTCACGAGGTTACCGGGGAGCTGTTTTTT.

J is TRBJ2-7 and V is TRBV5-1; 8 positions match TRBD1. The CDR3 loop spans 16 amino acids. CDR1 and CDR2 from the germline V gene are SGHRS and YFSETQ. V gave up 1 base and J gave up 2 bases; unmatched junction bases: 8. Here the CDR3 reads CASSLSRDRSPYEQYF. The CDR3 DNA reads TGCGCCAGCAGCTTGTCCCGGGACAGGTCTCCCTACGAGCAGTACTTC.

CDR3: CASSLASGGNDEQFF. The CDR3 region has the DNA TGCGCCAGCAGCTTGGCCTCAGGGGGCAACGATGAGCAGTTCTTC. J is TRBJ2-5 and V is TRBV5-1; 8 bases are a match to TRBD1. The end of the DNA is better explained by TRBJ2-1, so the J call may be wrong. The germline gives CDR1 SGHRS, CDR2 YFSETQ. The CDR3 consists of 15 residues.

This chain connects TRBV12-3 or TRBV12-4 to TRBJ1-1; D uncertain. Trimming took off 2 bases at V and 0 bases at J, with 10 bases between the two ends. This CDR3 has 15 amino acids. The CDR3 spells CASSLLPGMNTEAFF. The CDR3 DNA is TGTGCCAGCAGTTTATTGCCAGGTATGAACACTGAAGCTTTCTTT.

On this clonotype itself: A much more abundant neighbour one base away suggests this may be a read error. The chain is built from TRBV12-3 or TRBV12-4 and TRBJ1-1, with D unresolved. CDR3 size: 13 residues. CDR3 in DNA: TGTACCAGCAGCGTTACAAGGAACACTGAAGCTTTCTTT. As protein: CTSSVTRNTEAFF.